This record concerns one TCR beta chain sequence. This sample is drawn from a study of blood T cell repertoires in COVID-19. TCRdb's copy holds only in-frame clones and misses some; the assay was immunoSEQ multiplex PCR. The repertoire includes fewer than 200,000 clones, about four fifths of them detected once, and roughly 3.6% sits in the top ten. The CDR3 has 14 amino acids. Losses at the gene ends were 6 bases for V and 4 bases for J; bases not matched to a gene: 6. Germline V gives CDR1 SGHRS, CDR2 YFSETQ. The V and J genes are TRBV5-1 and TRBJ1-4, with 7 bases fitting TRBD1. The sample taken for sequencing was peripheral blood. The sequence derives from an elderly woman with acute or convalescent COVID-19. CDR3 sequence (DNA): TGCGCCAGCACCTGGTGGGACAGTAATGAAAAACTGTTTTTT. As protein: CASTWWDSNEKLFF.